This TCR beta chain is drawn from a study of blood T cell repertoires in COVID-19. Study-wide background: PBMCs, B-cell-depleted T cells, or T cells provided the cDNA or gDNA that made up the material.

The repertoire was sequenced with immunoSEQ multiplex PCR; TCRdb's copy has only in-frame clones and lacks some. The sample holds 45,000 to 65,000 clones, approximately 88% seen once. Trimming at V came to 2 bases and at J to 4 bases, leaving 9 bases not matched to a gene. Germline V CDR1 and CDR2: SQVTM, ANQGSEA. This CDR3 is 15 amino acids long. The source is a human donor in a cohort sampled during active COVID-19. Sequenced: peripheral blood. This chain connects TRBV29-1 to TRBJ2-7, with 9 bases aligning to TRBD1. In DNA, the CDR3 is TGCAGCGTTGAACTAGGGACAGGGAGAATTTACGAGCAGTACTTC. Residues: CSVELGTGRIYEQYF.